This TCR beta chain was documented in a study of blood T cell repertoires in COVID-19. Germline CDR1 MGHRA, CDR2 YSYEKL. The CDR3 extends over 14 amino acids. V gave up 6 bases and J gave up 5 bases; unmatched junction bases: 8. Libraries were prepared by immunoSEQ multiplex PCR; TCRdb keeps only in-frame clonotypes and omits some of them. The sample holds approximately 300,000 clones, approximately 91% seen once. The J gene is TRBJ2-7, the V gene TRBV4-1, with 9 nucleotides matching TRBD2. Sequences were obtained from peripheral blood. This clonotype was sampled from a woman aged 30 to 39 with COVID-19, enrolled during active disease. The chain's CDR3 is CASSPGLASDEQYF. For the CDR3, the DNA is TGCGCCAGCAGTCCCGGACTAGCGTCCGACGAGCAGTACTTC.